Listed below are T cell receptor beta chains from one sample, sequenced in a study of OX40 agonist ivuxolimab in advanced cancers. Sequenced by immunoSEQ multiplex PCR; TCRdb stores in-frame clones only, minus some. The sample includes about 69,000 clones, 60% to 85% of them seen just once. The sequences come from CD4+ or CD8+ T cells sorted from blood, collected in a trial of the OX40 agonist ivuxolimab. Every receptor here comes from an adult with an advanced solid tumor such as melanoma, head and neck, liver or kidney cancer. Each CDR3 is given with its conserved first and last residue. A D gene is named only where the DNA matches it firmly. Where a row states a size, it is once, few, many or the class of an expanded clone; other rows omit it.

- TRBJ1-5 TRBV29-1 13 once CSVELGIGQPQHF TGCAGCGTTGAATTGGGGATAGGACAGCCCCAGCATTTT
TRBD1 TRBJ2-3 TRBV29-1 13 - CSADRGIGYTQYF TGCAGCGCGGACAGGGGAATCGGTTATACGCAGTATTTT
TRBD1 TRBJ1-2 TRBV6-5 13 few CASSYRGGYGYTF TGTGCCAGCAGCTACAGGGGAGGGTATGGCTACACCTTC
TRBD1 TRBJ2-7 TRBV7-8 15 - CASSSLLGQAYEQYF TGTGCCAGCAGCTCCCTTCTTGGACAGGCCTACGAGCAGTACTTC
- TRBJ2-1 TRBV7-2 13 - CASTKPSYNEQFF TGTGCCAGCACCAAGCCCTCCTACAATGAGCAGTTCTTC
TRBD1 TRBJ2-2 TRBV6-4 16 - CASSASGTGWTGELFF TGTGCCAGCAGTGCCTCCGGGACAGGGTGGACCGGGGAGCTGTTTTTT
- TRBJ1-1 TRBV11-1 15 - CASSLAQGRNTEAFF TGTGCCAGCAGCTTAGCTCAGGGGCGAAACACTGAAGCTTTCTTT
- TRBJ2-7 TRBV7-2 14 - CASSSQAGSYEQYF TGTGCCAGCAGCTCACAGGCCGGGTCCTACGAGCAGTACTTC
- TRBJ1-1 TRBV5-5 15 - CASSFTNLLDTEAFF TGTGCCAGCAGCTTTACCAACCTGTTAGACACTGAAGCTTTCTTT
- TRBJ1-5 TRBV28 14 few CASSLGGANQPQHF TGTGCCAGCAGTTTAGGCGGGGCCAATCAGCCCCAGCATTTT
- TRBJ1-6 TRBV11-2 12 - CASSLDTSPLHF TGTGCCAGCAGCTTAGATACCTCACCCCTCCACTTT
TRBD2 TRBJ2-2 TRBV5-1 18 - CASSPGTSGGKNTGELFF TGCGCCAGCAGCCCGGGGACTAGCGGGGGTAAAAACACCGGGGAGCTGTTTTTT
TRBD1 TRBJ2-3 TRBV5-1 15 - CASSQEGQGANTQYF TGCGCCAGCAGCCAAGAAGGACAGGGGGCGAATACGCAGTATTTT
- TRBJ1-2 TRBV28 12 - CASRGQNYGYTF TGTGCCAGCAGAGGGCAGAACTATGGCTACACCTTC
- TRBJ1-2 TRBV28 14 - CASSLRGPLGGYTF TGTGCCAGCAGTTTAAGGGGACCCCTCGGTGGCTACACCTTC
TRBD2 TRBJ2-4 TRBV6-6 13 - CANSPGLGKIQYF TGTGCCAACTCGCCGGGACTAGGAAAGATTCAGTACTTC
TRBD1 TRBJ2-3 TRBV7-9 16 once CASSARDREGKDTQYF TGTGCCAGCAGCGCGAGGGACAGGGAAGGTAAAGATACGCAGTATTTT
TRBD1 TRBJ1-2 TRBV5-8 15 few CASSTSDRGLYGYTF TGTGCCAGCAGCACCTCGGACAGGGGACTCTATGGCTACACCTTC
TRBD2 TRBJ2-1 TRBV6-4 13 - CASSALAGGEQFF TGTGCCAGCAGTGCGTTAGCGGGGGGAGAGCAGTTCTTC
- TRBJ1-1 TRBV2 13 few CASKWTLNTEAFF TGTGCCAGCAAGTGGACTTTAAACACTGAAGCTTTCTTT
- TRBJ2-1 TRBV18 16 - CASSPLRGDYRNEQFF TGTGCCAGCTCACCCTTGAGGGGGGACTACCGCAATGAGCAGTTCTTC
TRBD1 TRBJ2-1 TRBV30 14 - CAWSFGFRGNEQFF TGTGCCTGGAGTTTTGGGTTCAGGGGGAATGAGCAGTTCTTC
- TRBJ1-4 TRBV18 13 few CASSPGGNEKLFF TGTGCCAGCTCACCAGGGGGTAATGAAAAACTGTTTTTT
- TRBJ2-5 TRBV13 15 - CASSSEEKGQETQYF TGTGCCAGCAGCTCAGAAGAGAAGGGGCAAGAGACCCAGTACTTC
- TRBJ2-1 TRBV9 15 - CASSVESGSYNEQFF TGTGCCAGCAGCGTAGAGAGCGGCTCCTACAATGAGCAGTTCTTC
- TRBJ2-5 TRBV5-4 15 - CASSRMVGGQETQYF TGTGCCAGCAGCCGAATGGTAGGGGGACAAGAGACCCAGTACTTC
TRBD1 TRBJ2-7 TRBV5-1 14 - CASSGDRGIYEQYF TGCGCCAGCAGCGGGGACAGGGGGATCTACGAGCAGTACTTC
TRBD1 TRBJ1-1 TRBV10-1 15 - CASNTGQGVTTEAFF TGCGCCAGCAACACGGGACAGGGAGTGACCACTGAAGCTTTCTTT
- TRBJ1-2 TRBV28 13 - CASSLTGGGGYTF TGTGCCAGCAGTTTAACTGGGGGCGGTGGCTACACCTTC
- TRBJ2-5 TRBV2 13 - CASSGNPQGTQYF TGTGCCAGCAGTGGGAATCCACAGGGGACCCAGTACTTC
- TRBJ1-2 TRBV5-1 13 - CASSLGGDYGYTF TGCGCCAGCAGCTTGGGAGGAGACTATGGCTACACCTTC
TRBD1 TRBJ1-4 TRBV30 18 - CAWRGPWGQGATNEKLFF TGTGCCTGGAGGGGCCCTTGGGGACAGGGCGCAACTAATGAAAAACTGTTTTTT
- TRBJ1-3 TRBV15 15 once CATSRAVGSGNTIYF TGTGCCACCAGCAGAGCGGTGGGGTCTGGAAACACCATATATTTT
- TRBJ1-1 TRBV2 12 - CASSGDITEAFF TGTGCCAGCAGTGGGGACATCACTGAAGCTTTCTTT
TRBD1 TRBJ1-5 TRBV7-8 16 - CASSVTGGGGNQPQHF TGTGCCAGCAGCGTTACAGGGGGAGGGGGCAATCAGCCCCAGCATTTT
TRBD1 TRBJ1-4 TRBV7-9 15 once CASSWDRGPNEKLFF TGTGCCAGCAGCTGGGACAGGGGACCCAATGAAAAACTGTTTTTT
- TRBJ2-5 TRBV7-9 14 - CASSLDGIQETQYF TGTGCCAGCAGCTTAGATGGTATCCAAGAGACCCAGTACTTC
- TRBJ2-7 TRBV11-3 14 - CASSLDLGPYEQYF TGTGCCAGCAGCTTAGACCTGGGGCCCTACGAGCAGTACTTC
TRBD2 TRBJ2-2 TRBV28 14 - CAAGRGDWTGELFF TGTGCCGCTGGGCGGGGGGACTGGACCGGGGAGCTGTTTTTT
- TRBJ1-2 TRBV30 14 - CAWSERGYQNGYTF TGTGCCTGGAGTGAGAGGGGGTATCAGAATGGCTACACCTTC
- TRBJ1-2 TRBV19 15 few CASRNDRVSNYGYTF TGTGCCAGTCGCAACGATAGGGTTTCTAACTATGGCTACACCTTC
- TRBJ2-7 TRBV7-9 13 - CASSFDVGGEQYF TGTGCCAGCAGCTTTGATGTGGGGGGCGAGCAGTACTTC
TRBD1 TRBJ2-1 TRBV6-1 14 - CAISRGQPGNEQFF TGTGCCATCTCTAGGGGACAGCCTGGGAATGAGCAGTTCTTC
- TRBJ1-2 TRBV5-4 13 - CASTRYSGYGYTF TGTGCCAGCACCCGCTACAGCGGCTATGGCTACACCTTC
TRBD1 TRBJ1-5 TRBV19 13 - CASAGTGNQPQHF TGTGCCAGTGCCGGGACAGGGAATCAGCCCCAGCATTTT
TRBD1 TRBJ2-1 TRBV28 15 - CASSLGGTGGNEQFF TGTGCCAGCAGTTTAGGCGGGACAGGGGGCAATGAGCAGTTCTTC
TRBD1 TRBJ2-7 TRBV7-9 12 - CASRTGSYEQYF TGTGCCAGCCGGACAGGGTCCTACGAGCAGTACTTC
TRBD2 TRBJ2-2 TRBV27 13 - CASWTSGTGELFF TGTGCCAGCTGGACTAGCGGGACCGGGGAGCTGTTTTTT
- TRBJ2-1 TRBV7-2 13 - CASSSTTYNEQFF TGTGCCAGCAGCTCGACTACGTACAATGAGCAGTTCTTC
TRBD1 TRBJ2-1 TRBV30 15 - CAWSGPGQAYNEQFF TGTGCCTGGAGTGGTCCGGGACAGGCTTACAATGAGCAGTTCTTC
TRBD2 TRBJ2-1 TRBV4-1 15 once CASSQPGLGKSEQFF TGCGCCAGCAGCCAACCGGGACTAGGTAAGAGTGAGCAGTTCTTC